This is a list of T cell receptor beta chains from one sample in a study of early T cells in non-severe SARS-CoV-2 infection. TCRdb re-called the 5' RACE reads through MiXCR, storing one row per CDR3 protein. The sample holds under 35,000 distinct CDR3 sequences, about 2.9% seen once. Input material: whole blood. The receptors here all came from an adult who was a healthcare worker with PCR-confirmed SARS-CoV-2 infection or an uninfected control (not recorded which). CDR3s include the opening cysteine and the closing phenylalanine or tryptophan. The order of the fields is CDR3 length, D gene, J gene, clone size, V gene, CDR3 DNA, CDR3 protein. The D gene is left open where the match is weak. Size tells how often a clone was seen (once, few, many) or the class of an expanded clone, and some rows leave it out.

len: 15; d_gene: -; j_gene: TRBJ1-1; abundance: many; v_gene: TRBV12-3/TRBV12-4; CDR3nt: TGTGCCAGCAGTTTGGCCGACAGAGCGAACACTGAAGCTTTCTTT; CDR3aa: CASSLADRANTEAFF
len: 13; d_gene: -; j_gene: TRBJ2-1; abundance: many; v_gene: TRBV20-1; CDR3nt: TGCAGTGTTGGGCGGGGCCCGGGGTATGAGCAGTTCTTC; CDR3aa: CSVGRGPGYEQFF
len: 14; d_gene: TRBD1; j_gene: TRBJ2-3; abundance: many; v_gene: TRBV20-1; CDR3nt: TGCAGTGCTCAAACAGGGGATAGCACAGATACGCAGTATTTT; CDR3aa: CSAQTGDSTDTQYF
len: 16; d_gene: TRBD1; j_gene: TRBJ1-2; abundance: many; v_gene: TRBV4-1; CDR3nt: TGCGCCAGCAGCCAAGGAATCGCGGGACAGGGAAATGGCTACACCTTC; CDR3aa: CASSQGIAGQGNGYTF
len: 17; d_gene: -; j_gene: TRBJ2-4; abundance: few; v_gene: TRBV28; CDR3nt: TGTGCCAGCAGAACGAGGAGGGGGAATTCAGCCAAAAACATTCAGTACTTC; CDR3aa: CASRTRRGNSAKNIQYF
len: 15; d_gene: -; j_gene: TRBJ2-3; abundance: once; v_gene: TRBV7-2; CDR3nt: TGTGCCAGCAGCTTAGAAAGAACCCCTGGGAATACGCAGTATTTT; CDR3aa: CASSLERTPGNTQYF
len: 13; d_gene: TRBD1; j_gene: TRBJ2-1; abundance: many; v_gene: TRBV29-1; CDR3nt: TGCAGCGTCGTACCGGGACAGTACAATGAGCAGTTCTTC; CDR3aa: CSVVPGQYNEQFF
len: 16; d_gene: -; j_gene: TRBJ2-1; abundance: many; v_gene: TRBV12-3/TRBV12-4; CDR3nt: TGTGCCAGCAGACCACAAGCCTCTTACGGAGGTCATGAGCAGTTCTTC; CDR3aa: CASRPQASYGGHEQFF
len: 14; d_gene: -; j_gene: TRBJ1-2; abundance: many; v_gene: TRBV12-3/TRBV12-4; CDR3nt: TGTGCCAGCAGTTTAGCGGGGATCCCTATAGGCTACACCTTC; CDR3aa: CASSLAGIPIGYTF
len: 13; d_gene: TRBD1; j_gene: TRBJ1-5; abundance: many; v_gene: TRBV10-3; CDR3nt: TGTGCCATCAGACAGGGGGCTAATCAGCCCCAGCATTTT; CDR3aa: CAIRQGANQPQHF
len: 16; d_gene: TRBD2; j_gene: TRBJ2-2; abundance: many; v_gene: TRBV6-6; CDR3nt: TGTGCCAGCAGACCTACTAGCGGCGAAAACACCGGGGAGCTGTTTTTT; CDR3aa: CASRPTSGENTGELFF
len: 16; d_gene: -; j_gene: TRBJ1-6; abundance: many; v_gene: TRBV20-1; CDR3nt: TGCAGTGCTAGGGGGGTCATGGGAGGAAACAATTCACCCCTCCACTTT; CDR3aa: CSARGVMGGNNSPLHF
len: 14; d_gene: TRBD1; j_gene: TRBJ2-5; abundance: many; v_gene: TRBV29-1; CDR3nt: TGCAGCGTTAGGGGGACAGGGAATATCGAGACCCAGTACTTC; CDR3aa: CSVRGTGNIETQYF
len: 15; d_gene: -; j_gene: TRBJ2-3; abundance: many; v_gene: TRBV14; CDR3nt: TGTGCCAGCAGCCATCTGGGTTATAGCACAGATACGCAGTATTTT; CDR3aa: CASSHLGYSTDTQYF
len: 17; d_gene: TRBD1; j_gene: TRBJ2-3; abundance: many; v_gene: TRBV15; CDR3nt: TGTGCCACAGGCGACACAGGGGCTAGGGCTAGCACAGATACGCAGTATTTT; CDR3aa: CATGDTGARASTDTQYF
len: 14; d_gene: -; j_gene: TRBJ1-5; abundance: few; v_gene: TRBV7-2; CDR3nt: TGTGCCAGCAGCCGCCGGGGCCACAATCAGCCCCAGCATTTT; CDR3aa: CASSRRGHNQPQHF
len: 11; d_gene: -; j_gene: TRBJ2-1; abundance: many; v_gene: TRBV19; CDR3nt: TGTGCCAGTAGTATTAAACGTGAGCAGTTCTTC; CDR3aa: CASSIKREQFF
len: 12; d_gene: -; j_gene: TRBJ2-5; abundance: many; v_gene: TRBV5-1; CDR3nt: TGCGCCAGCAGCTCGGAACAAGAGACCCAGTACTTC; CDR3aa: CASSSEQETQYF
len: 13; d_gene: -; j_gene: TRBJ2-1; abundance: many; v_gene: TRBV29-1; CDR3nt: TGCAGCGTTGTTGGTGGGGATTACAATGAGCAGTTCTTC; CDR3aa: CSVVGGDYNEQFF
len: 16; d_gene: -; j_gene: TRBJ1-4; abundance: -; v_gene: TRBV7-6; CDR3nt: TGTGCCAGCAGCCTACGGGGCGGGCAGACAAATGAAAAACTGTTTTTT; CDR3aa: CASSLRGGQTNEKLFF
len: 15; d_gene: TRBD2; j_gene: TRBJ2-1; abundance: many; v_gene: TRBV7-2; CDR3nt: TGTGCCAGCAGCTCCCCGGGACTAGGATACAATGAGCAGTTCTTC; CDR3aa: CASSSPGLGYNEQFF
len: 14; d_gene: TRBD2; j_gene: TRBJ2-1; abundance: many; v_gene: TRBV30; CDR3nt: TGTGCCTGGAGCAATTGGACTAGTCTGAGTGAGCAGTTCTTC; CDR3aa: CAWSNWTSLSEQFF
len: 15; d_gene: -; j_gene: TRBJ2-1; abundance: many; v_gene: TRBV7-6; CDR3nt: TGTGCCAGCAGCCACCCACGGGGAAGGGGCAATGAGCAGTTCTTC; CDR3aa: CASSHPRGRGNEQFF
len: 11; d_gene: -; j_gene: TRBJ2-1; abundance: many; v_gene: TRBV6-1; CDR3nt: TGTGCCAGCAGTGACTGGAATGAGCAGTTCTTC; CDR3aa: CASSDWNEQFF
len: 13; d_gene: -; j_gene: TRBJ1-1; abundance: many; v_gene: TRBV15; CDR3nt: TGTGCCACCAGCAGAGCCGCAAATACTGAAGCTTTCTTT; CDR3aa: CATSRAANTEAFF
len: 14; d_gene: -; j_gene: TRBJ1-5; abundance: many; v_gene: TRBV20-1; CDR3nt: TGCAGTGCTTCTGACAGGTCCAGCAATCAGCCCCAGCATTTT; CDR3aa: CSASDRSSNQPQHF
len: 17; d_gene: TRBD1; j_gene: TRBJ1-5; abundance: many; v_gene: TRBV19; CDR3nt: TGTGCCAGTAGTACCCGAGTGGGACAGGGGGACAATCAGCCCCAGCATTTT; CDR3aa: CASSTRVGQGDNQPQHF
len: 14; d_gene: -; j_gene: TRBJ1-5; abundance: medium-sized; v_gene: TRBV6-1; CDR3nt: TGTGCCAGCAAAGAGGGACTTCAGGGGAATATGGAGCATTTT; CDR3aa: CASKEGLQGNMEHF
len: 15; d_gene: -; j_gene: TRBJ2-1; abundance: many; v_gene: TRBV5-1; CDR3nt: TGCGCCAGCAGCCCGGGGGTGGCCTCCGGCAATGAGCAGTTCTTC; CDR3aa: CASSPGVASGNEQFF
len: 16; d_gene: -; j_gene: TRBJ1-6; abundance: -; v_gene: TRBV5-1; CDR3nt: TGCGCCAGCAGCTTGGCCAGAAGCTCCTATAATTCACCCCTCCACTTT; CDR3aa: CASSLARSSYNSPLHF
len: 15; d_gene: TRBD2; j_gene: TRBJ2-3; abundance: few; v_gene: TRBV12-3/TRBV12-4; CDR3nt: TGTGCCAGCAGTCCTAGCGGGGGGGCCCCAGATACGCAGTATTTT; CDR3aa: CASSPSGGAPDTQYF
len: 12; d_gene: -; j_gene: TRBJ2-3; abundance: many; v_gene: TRBV7-9; CDR3nt: TGTGCCAGCAGCGACCGGTCAGATACGCAGTATTTT; CDR3aa: CASSDRSDTQYF
len: 14; d_gene: -; j_gene: TRBJ2-1; abundance: many; v_gene: TRBV2; CDR3nt: TGTGCCAGCAGCGGAGCCCGGACTTACAATGAGCAGTTCTTC; CDR3aa: CASSGARTYNEQFF
len: 17; d_gene: -; j_gene: TRBJ2-1; abundance: many; v_gene: TRBV5-1; CDR3nt: TGCGCCAGCAGCCCGAGCTCGTCGGCAGGGACCAACAATGAGCAGTTCTTC; CDR3aa: CASSPSSSAGTNNEQFF
len: 15; d_gene: -; j_gene: TRBJ2-2; abundance: many; v_gene: TRBV29-1; CDR3nt: TGCAGCGTTGTGGTCGGGGGCACGAACACCGGGGAGCTGTTTTTT; CDR3aa: CSVVVGGTNTGELFF
len: 17; d_gene: -; j_gene: TRBJ2-1; abundance: few; v_gene: TRBV7-8; CDR3nt: TGTGCCAGCAGCTTAGAGGGGGCGGGGATACGTTACAATGAGCAGTTCTTC; CDR3aa: CASSLEGAGIRYNEQFF
len: 15; d_gene: -; j_gene: TRBJ1-1; abundance: many; v_gene: TRBV6-1; CDR3nt: TGTGCCAGCAGGGGAACGACAGGCTTGAACACTGAAGCTTTCTTT; CDR3aa: CASRGTTGLNTEAFF
len: 11; d_gene: TRBD1; j_gene: TRBJ1-2; abundance: many; v_gene: TRBV2; CDR3nt: TGTGCCAGCTCCAGGGGGAATGGCTACACCTTC; CDR3aa: CASSRGNGYTF
len: 15; d_gene: TRBD2; j_gene: TRBJ2-3; abundance: many; v_gene: TRBV9; CDR3nt: TGTGCCAGCAGCGTTACTAGCGGGCGCACAGATACGCAGTATTTT; CDR3aa: CASSVTSGRTDTQYF
len: 14; d_gene: -; j_gene: TRBJ2-3; abundance: many; v_gene: TRBV29-1; CDR3nt: TGCAGCGTTGAACCAGGGGCGTACACAGATACGCAGTATTTT; CDR3aa: CSVEPGAYTDTQYF